Given below is one T cell receptor (beta chain) in context. The data belong to a study of CD8 T cells in Susac syndrome. The multiple sclerosis controls consisted of treatment-naive patients with relapsing-remitting disease, either stable or active. Isolation of CD8+ and CD4+ T cells was performed negatively, whereas enrichment of TEMRA cells was done by FACS. Reverse transcription of 0.5 to 1 ug RNA used random hexamers. Coverage of TCR beta CDR3 amplification by immunoSEQ multiplex PCR extended to 54 Vbeta and 13 Jbeta. TCRdb re-called the immunoSEQ multiplex PCR reads through MiXCR, storing one row per CDR3 protein. This repertoire shows about 290,000 distinct CDR3 sequences, around nine tenths found once; its top ten account for around 0.18%. This TCR came from a human donor with multiple sclerosis. Sequenced sample: CD8+ T cells from PBMCs.

The CDR3 reads CASSPAGPSYNEQFF. DNA of the CDR3: TGTGCCAGCAGTCCCGCGGGACCCTCCTACAATGAGCAGTTCTTC. The chain couples TRBV27 to TRBJ2-1; D possibly corresponds to TRBD2 (6 bases). Germline CDR1 is MNHEY and CDR2 is SMNVEV (reference sequence). The CDR3 has 15 residues. V was pared by 5 bases and J by 0 bases, with 11 bases between.